What follows are 25 T cell receptor beta chains derived from one specimen sequenced in a study of metastatic and nonmetastatic thyroid tumors (dated by TCRdb to between 2020 and 2021). The library relied on PCR. These reads were obtained on an Illumina HiSeq 4000. TCRdb handled the public reads itself, with Q25 trimming in fastp and clone calling in MiXCR, and kept productive beta chains. This sample has around 21,000 clones in its table, and 20% to 25% of those were observed once. The ten largest clones take up 71% of the sample. No patient had received any treatment before thyroid surgery. Specimen: blood. These receptors were obtained from a male donor with papillary thyroid cancer or a benign thyroid nodule (not recorded which). Some clones in this sample may be carry-over from other donors' samples.

J is TRBJ1-1 and V is TRBV28, with D possibly being TRBD1 (6 bases). The CDR3 has 12 residues. Germline V gives CDR1 MDHEN, CDR2 SYDVKM. Trimming cost V 8 bases and J 8 bases, with 15 bases left between them. This CDR3 is CASLTGLGEAFF. CDR3 sequence (DNA): TGTGCCAGCTTAACAGGGCTGGGAGAAGCTTTCTTT.

CDR3 DNA: TGTGCCAGCAGCCCAGGGAACGGAGCTAACTATGGCTACACCTTC. This encodes CASSPGNGANYGYTF. The chain carries TRBV4-2 and TRBJ1-2; D possibly corresponds to TRBD1 (5 bases). Between the trimmed V and J ends, which lost 4 bases and 0 bases, there was a span of 12 bases. Germline CDR1 and CDR2: LGHNA and YNFKEQ. This CDR3 is 15 amino acids long.

At least ten counts were recorded for this clone. V usage is TRBV11-2 and J usage is TRBJ2-3; 8 bases are a match to TRBD2. Trimming took 1 base from V and 7 from J; bases not matched to a gene: 10. Germline V gene data show CDR1 as SGHAT and CDR2 as FQNNGV. CDR3 length: 16 amino acids. The CDR3 coding sequence is TGTGCCAGCAGCTTAGTAGTCGGGACTAGTTCAAATACGCAGTATTTT. Protein product: CASSLVVGTSSNTQYF.

This clone was counted at least ten times. J is TRBJ1-5 and V is TRBV6-1, with 7 bases matching TRBD1. V trimming: 1 base; J trimming: 4 bases; junction bases outside the gene matches: 4. The CDR3 spans 15 residues. From germline, CDR1 is MNHNS and CDR2 SASEGT. DNA of the CDR3: TGTGCCAGCAGTGAAGGGGGGACAGTTAATCAGCCCCAGCATTTT. It yields the protein CASSEGGTVNQPQHF.

This clone was detected ten times or more. The V gene is TRBV6-1, the J gene TRBJ1-3, with D tentatively TRBD1 (6 bases). Trimming stripped 6 bases from V and 3 bases from J, with 9 bases between. CDR1 is MNHNS, CDR2 SASEGT, per germline. The CDR3 contains 13 residues. DNA of the CDR3: TGTGCCAGCAGCCTGGACAGTGGAAACACCATATATTTT. It translates to CASSLDSGNTIYF.

This clone was counted ten times or more. V and J are TRBV6-5 and TRBJ1-1; maybe TRBD1 (6 bases). This CDR3 comprises 14 residues. Trimming took off 2 bases at V and 11 bases at J, with 18 bases between the two ends. Looked up from germline, CDR1 is MNHEY and CDR2 is SVGAGI. The chain's CDR3 is CASSYRAPQGSAFF. The CDR3 DNA reads as TGTGCCAGCAGTTACCGGGCCCCCCAGGGGAGTGCTTTCTTT.

A few counts support this clone. The chain is built from TRBV27 and TRBJ2-1, with D perhaps given as TRBD1 or TRBD2 (6 bases each). Between the trimmed V and J ends, which lost 7 bases and 5 bases, there was a span of 15 bases. Germline lookup yields CDR1 MNHEY and CDR2 SMNVEV (reference sequence). The CDR3 extends over 14 amino acids. This chain's CDR3 is CASTLLGGDNEQFF. CDR3 DNA: TGTGCCAGCACCCTATTGGGGGGCGACAATGAGCAGTTCTTC.

This clone was seen many times. This chain uses TRBV18 with TRBJ2-7; possibly TRBD2 for D (5 bases). The CDR3 covers 14 residues. Germline assignment: CDR1 KGHSH and CDR2 LQKENI. The V gene lost 4 bases and the J gene lost 5 bases, with 15 bases spanning the gap. CDR3 nucleotide sequence: TGTGCCAGCTCACTCGGGATTGCCCGTAACGAGCAGTACTTC. Protein product: CASSLGIARNEQYF.

The genes are TRBV7-9 and TRBJ2-2; no firm D call. The ends were cut back, 4 bases at V and 5 bases at J, with 11 bases in the middle. Germline V gene data show CDR1 as SEHNR and CDR2 as FQNEAQ (reference sequence). The CDR3 loop spans 14 amino acids. CDR3 in DNA: TGTGCCAGCAGCTCCGGACCAAAAACCGGGGAGCTGTTTTTT. Translated: CASSSGPKTGELFF.

The chain carries TRBV6-1 and TRBJ2-1, with no clear D. Trimming removed 7 bases from V and 8 bases from J, with 15 bases in between. This CDR3 is 13 amino acids long. CDR1 is MNHNS and CDR2 is SASEGT in the germline V gene. Here the CDR3 reads CASISGHLDEQFF. The CDR3 DNA reads as TGTGCCAGCATCTCCGGGCACCTCGATGAGCAGTTCTTC.

This clone was seen ten or more times. V usage is TRBV12-3 or TRBV12-4 and J usage is TRBJ2-5; the D is unclear. The V end lost 5 bases, the J end lost 5 bases, and 12 bases lay between the germline ends. The CDR3 extends over 13 amino acids. CDR3 bases: TGTGCCAGCAGTCTCCGGGCCACGGAGACCCAGTACTTC. Translation gives CASSLRATETQYF.

This chain links TRBV11-2 with TRBJ1-2; no reliable D call. Trimming stripped 1 base from V and 2 bases from J, with 5 bases between. CDR3 length: 13 amino acids. In germline, CDR1 is SGHAT, CDR2 FQNNGV. The CDR3 protein is CASSLGLNYGYTF. CDR3 DNA sequence: TGTGCCAGCAGCTTAGGACTCAACTATGGCTACACCTTC.

This clone was picked up many times. The chain carries TRBV25-1 and TRBJ2-1; D is perhaps TRBD2 (5 bases). Per the germline V gene, CDR1 is MGHDK and CDR2 is SYGVNS. Trimming took 0 bases from V and 6 from J, leaving 9 bases between them. The length of the CDR3 is 14 residues. CDR3 DNA: TGTGCCAGCAGTGAATATGGGAGTGGCAATGAGCAGTTCTTC. Translating it yields CASSEYGSGNEQFF. Drawing the rest from reference TRBV25-1 and TRBJ2-1, the complete variable domain is EADIYQTPRYLVIGTGKKITLECSQTMGHDKMYWYQQDPGMELHLIHYSYGVNSTEKGDLSSESTVSRIRTEHFPLTLESARPSHTSQYLCASSEYGSGNEQFFGPGTRLTVL.

This clone was observed at least ten times. The chain couples TRBV20-1 to TRBJ2-5; the match to TRBD1 covers 7 bases. Germline CDR1 and CDR2: DFQATT and SNEGSKA (reference sequence). The CDR3 sequence is 13 residues long. The V segment lost 5 bases and the J segment 1 base; nucleotides outside the gene matches: 4. The CDR3: CSAPGQFQETQYF. CDR3 nucleotides: TGCAGTGCTCCGGGACAGTTCCAAGAGACCCAGTACTTC.

This clone was seen once. The chain is built from TRBV30 and TRBJ1-6; no firm D call. V was trimmed by 4 bases and J by 7 bases, leaving 11 bases between them. The CDR3 sequence is 13 residues long. Germline V CDR1 and CDR2: GTSNPN, SVGIG (reference sequence). CDR3 in amino acids: CAWTLGPNSPLHF. For the CDR3, the DNA is TGTGCCTGGACCTTAGGGCCCAATTCACCCCTCCACTTT.

V usage is TRBV11-3 and J usage is TRBJ2-2, with unresolved D. From germline, CDR1 is SGHNT and CDR2 YENEEA. V lost 5 bases and J lost 1, with 14 bases in between. This CDR3 spans 16 amino acids. CDR3 DNA sequence: TGTGCCAGCAGCCTCCGCGGTGGGCAGAACACCGGGGAGCTGTTTTTT. This sequence encodes CASSLRGGQNTGELFF.

This chain links TRBV20-1 with TRBJ1-5; TRBD1 aligns across 7 bases. The CDR3 covers 14 residues. The J segment lost 4 bases and the V segment lost 5 bases, leaving 8 bases of the junction unmatched. The germline V gene encodes CDR1 DFQATT and CDR2 SNEGSKA (reference sequence). This CDR3 reads CSALRQGKNQPQHF. CDR3 DNA: TGCAGTGCTCTTAGACAGGGTAAGAATCAGCCCCAGCATTTT.

The table lists this clone with a few counts. This could be a read error, since a much larger clone is one nucleotide away. The chain uses TRBV7-8 and TRBJ2-5, with D tentatively TRBD2 (5 bases). Trimming shortened V by 1 base and J by 8 bases, and 8 bases separated the two germline ends. This CDR3 contains 12 residues. Germline assignment: CDR1 SGHVS and CDR2 FQNEAQ. The CDR3 region has the DNA TGTGCCAGCAGCTTAGAGCGGTATACCCAGTACTTC. It codes for CASSLERYTQYF.

J is TRBJ2-6 and V is TRBV5-4; weak D call: TRBD1 (5 bases). Trimming cost V 0 bases and J 2 bases, with 12 bases left between them. The CDR3 runs to 17 residues. Per the germline V gene, CDR1 is SGHNT and CDR2 is YYREEE (reference sequence). CDR3 DNA sequence: TGTGCCAGCAGCTTGGATCAGGGTAGAACTGGGGCCAACGTCCTGACTTTC. Its protein is CASSLDQGRTGANVLTF.

This chain connects TRBV20-1 to TRBJ1-2; D may be TRBD1 (5 bases). The germline gives CDR1 DFQATT, CDR2 SNEGSKA (reference sequence). Trimming shortened V by 6 bases and J by 4 bases, and 9 bases separated the two germline ends. The CDR3 contains 11 residues. This CDR3 is CSAIDSYGYTF. The CDR3 nucleotides are TGCAGTGCCATCGACAGCTATGGCTACACCTTC.

This clone was counted at least ten times. The CDR3 region has the DNA TGTGCCAGCAGCCCAGATTTTGGAAAGACCCAGTACTTC. This sequence encodes CASSPDFGKTQYF. The rearrangement links TRBV13 to TRBJ2-5, with D unclear. The V end lost 5 bases, the J end lost 6 bases, and 13 bases lay between the germline ends. Germline V gene data show CDR1 as PRHDT and CDR2 as FYEKMQ (reference sequence). The CDR3 is made up of 13 amino acids.

This clone has at least ten counts. The V and J genes are TRBV6-1 and TRBJ1-1; D possibly corresponds to TRBD1 (5 bases). The CDR3 runs to 13 residues. Per germline, CDR1 MNHNS and CDR2 SASEGT. The V end was cut by 6 bases, the J end by 4 bases, with 12 bases between. DNA for the CDR3: TGTGCCAGCAGGCGCCGACAGACCACTGAAGCTTTCTTT. This codes for CASRRRQTTEAFF.

This clone was detected many times. The rearrangement links TRBV9 to TRBJ1-3, with D possibly matching TRBD1 (5 bases). There are 15 residues in the CDR3. In germline, CDR1 is SGDLS, CDR2 YYNGEE. V lost 6 bases, J lost 0 bases, and 13 bases lay in between. As DNA, the CDR3 is TGTGCCAGCAAGAGGGGAGGGAGCTCTGGAAACACCATATATTTT. This gives the protein CASKRGGSSGNTIYF.

Notes on this clone: The junction shows a germline mismatch at one end, possibly a read error. The identical CDR3 is also encoded by other nucleotide sequences in the sample. The chain uses TRBV5-5 and TRBJ2-7, with D maybe TRBD1 (6 bases). CDR1 and CDR2 from the germline V gene are SGHKS and YYEKEE (reference sequence). The CDR3 has 13 amino acids. CDR3 residues: CASSFIQGNEQYF. CDR3 nucleotides: TGTGCCAGCAGCTTTATACAGGGAAACGAGCAGTACTTT. Looking up the rest from reference TRBV5-5 and TRBJ2-7 gives the full variable domain: DAGVTQSPTHLIKTRGQQVTLRCSPISGHKSVSWYQQVLGQGPQFIFQYYEKEERGRGNFPDRFSARQFPNYSSELNVNALLLGDSALYLCASSFIQGNEQYFGPGTRLTVT.

There are many counts of this clone. This rearrangement joins TRBV4-1 to TRBJ1-1; D uncertain. V lost 2 bases to trimming and J lost 1 base, with 8 bases between them. The CDR3 consists of 14 residues. Germline-derived CDR1 and CDR2 are MGHRA and YSYEKL. Here the CDR3 reads CASSQKTENTEAFF. CDR3 nucleotides: TGCGCCAGCAGCCAAAAAACAGAGAACACTGAAGCTTTCTTT.